This TCR beta chain was sequenced in a study of tumor-infiltrating lymphocytes in primary liver carcinoma. In the study overall: Primary liver carcinoma, confirmed by histopathology, was surgically resected. These patients were men and women whose ages were 30 to 69 years.

Out of unsorted whole blood came the blood RNA, and germline DNA was extracted as well. Constant-region priming of approximately 500 ng total RNA yielded TCR beta cDNA. Amplification in three nested multiplex PCR rounds with slightly modified ARM-PCR gave rise to TCR beta libraries. With TRBV1-TRBV30 forward primers and a C-beta reverse primer, the first two PCR rounds were run for nine to eleven cycles each. TCRdb used MiXCR to reprocess the multiplex PCR reads, holding one entry per CDR3 protein. This repertoire shows about 180,000 distinct CDR3 sequences, 50% to 75% found once; its top ten account for approximately 70%. V was pared by 0 bases and J by 5 bases, with 3 bases between. The CDR3 has 12 residues. Germline V gene lookup returns CDR1 SGHTS and CDR2 YDEGEE. Regarding the study as a whole: Significantly larger top-250-clone fractions were found in tumors than in blood (p = 0.039). The use of bulk unsorted samples meant that CD4+ and CD8+ repertoires were not compared.

There are a few counts of this clonotype. Antigen: not known. Sequenced sample: peripheral blood. The clonotype comes from a middle-aged man with primary liver carcinoma and hepatitis B virus infection. The chain couples TRBV5-8 to TRBJ1-5; D gene uncertain. CDR3 sequence: CASSLAYQPQHF. In DNA form, the CDR3 reads TGTGCCAGCAGCTTGGCCTATCAGCCCCAGCATTTT.